The present entry profiles one T cell receptor (beta chain) with its context. TCRdb's copy holds only in-frame clones and misses some; the assay was immunoSEQ multiplex PCR. This table holds about 53,000 clones, 90% found once. The length of the CDR3 is 14 residues. The germline V gene has CDR1 SGDLS and CDR2 YYNGEE. Trimming took off 3 bases at V and 2 bases at J, with 9 bases between the two ends. The entry originates in a study of T cell changes during pregnancy in multiple sclerosis. The chain is built from TRBV9 and TRBJ1-5; D gene ambiguous. The receptor was derived from a female donor with multiple sclerosis, enrolled in a pregnancy study. Specimen: CD8+ T cells from peripheral blood mononuclear cells, collected before pregnancy. The DNA for the CDR3 is TGTGCCAGCAGCGCGGGGTCCGGCAATCAGCCCCAGCATTTT. Its translation: CASSAGSGNQPQHF.